Listed below are T cell receptor beta chains from one sample, sequenced in a study of cytomegalovirus exposure and HLA in healthy donors. TCRdb's copy holds only in-frame clones and misses some; the assay was immunoSEQ multiplex PCR. The table has 120,000 or so clones, over 65% seen once; the top ten hold roughly a tenth. The sample taken for sequencing was PBMCs. All receptors come from a man aged 25-40 years in good health and CMV-seropositive. CDR3s include the opening cysteine and the closing phenylalanine or tryptophan.

V gene	CDR3 length	J gene	CDR3 protein
TRBV7-9	19	TRBJ2-1	CASDLPGLAGGSTYNEQFF
TRBV4-3	16	TRBJ2-7	CASSQEAQGISYEQYF
TRBV7-3	19	TRBJ1-2	CASSLTFYAGGSSGRGYTF
TRBV5-1	16	TRBJ2-3	CASSLALTGQQDTQYF
TRBV5-5	17	TRBJ1-1	CASSLWTEPLMNTEAFF
TRBV18	16	TRBJ2-2	CASSPFRQKNTGELFF
TRBV9	15	TRBJ2-1	CASMVRQIELDEQFF
TRBV2	15	TRBJ2-5	CASSYRTSSQETQYF
TRBV5-4	14	-	CASSFEGGPHEQYF
TRBV4-1	14	TRBJ2-3	CASSQGTDTDTQYF
TRBV6-1	14	TRBJ2-7	CASSVQGTSYEQYF
TRBV27	17	TRBJ2-5	CASSLFAGTGGWETQYF
TRBV7-8	19	TRBJ2-1	CASSLIRRGVFVPANEQFF
TRBV2	17	TRBJ2-1	CASIPTWTSGKDNEQFF
TRBV11-3	14	TRBJ1-3	CASSSGGSGNTIYF
TRBV28	16	TRBJ2-7	CASSPNPRRGVYEQYF
TRBV6-6	12	TRBJ2-5	CASSYRFETQYF
TRBV6-5	14	TRBJ2-2	CASTRERVTGELFF
TRBV14	21	TRBJ2-1	CASSHLPGQGEVAGEWNEQFF
TRBV2	14	TRBJ1-2	CASSEARQAGGYTF
TRBV28	15	TRBJ2-1	CASSSAGGPYNEQFF
TRBV7-2	11	TRBJ2-3	CASSESTKQYF
TRBV18	16	TRBJ2-7	CASSPPGGGHSYEQYF
TRBV5-6	16	TRBJ1-1	CASSQIAQGVNTEAFF
TRBV4-3	16	TRBJ1-2	CASSQGDRGFSYGYTF
TRBV21-1	16	TRBJ2-7	CASSGTPGQGWDEQYF
TRBV7-9	19	TRBJ2-4	CASSSTSGRASLAKNIQYF
TRBV20-1	11	TRBJ2-1	CSLGAAGEQFF
TRBV15	15	TRBJ1-3	CATSRGREAGNTIYF
TRBV29-1	12	TRBJ2-7	CSVGTGVHEQYF
TRBV19	15	TRBJ1-4	CASSIQGRPNEKLFF
TRBV7-9	14	TRBJ1-1	CASSPRVVNTEAFF
TRBV7-6	13	TRBJ1-1	CASSRGGLDEAFF
TRBV7-2	12	TRBJ1-1	CASSFLENEAFF
TRBV11-3	15	TRBJ2-5	CASSPGGAPTETQYF
TRBV19	14	TRBJ1-1	CASGDGGANTEAFF
TRBV6-5	13	TRBJ2-7	CASRDRGHDEQYF
TRBV2	15	TRBJ2-5	CASLWTGGFRETQYF
TRBV28	14	TRBJ1-4	CASSLIGLGHQLFF
TRBV5-4	14	TRBJ2-5	CASSGIAGAETQYF
TRBV7-6	14	TRBJ1-1	CASSLREANTEAFF
TRBV27	17	TRBJ2-7	CASSSRALATPLYEQYF
TRBV7-2	14	TRBJ1-4	CASSLEGAAGKLFF
TRBV18	15	TRBJ1-2	CASSPAQGNNYGYTF
TRBV19	15	TRBJ2-3	CASSMKRGLTDTQYF
TRBV5-4	15	TRBJ2-7	CASSDQRTGAYEQYF
TRBV28	14	TRBJ2-3	CASSLSGLTDTQYF
TRBV30	13	TRBJ2-7	CAWKEGPQYEQYF
TRBV7-3	18	TRBJ2-1	CASSSRGPSISGYDEQFF
TRBV29-1	11	TRBJ1-2	CTVGGDSGYTF